Sequencing of this T cell receptor (beta chain) was carried out in a study of blood T cell repertoires in COVID-19 (dated by TCRdb to the early 2020s). For the wider study: Samples covering the acute and convalescent phases of COVID-19 were provided by collaborators in the United States, Italy and Spain. The samples were drawn from two sources: the first 160 participants of the ongoing ImmuneRACE study, and fewer than 1,500 subjects contributed by 6 global collaborators. The dataset comprised deeply sampled blood TCRbeta repertoires from subjects exposed to, actively infected with, or recovered from COVID-19. The prospective study material was composed of cDNA or gDNA derived from T cells, B-cell-depleted T cells, or PBMCs. The sample metadata nearly always contained a de-identified subject ID, COVID-19 status, age in years and sex. HLA class I and class II types, where available, came from metadata supplied by the sample provider rather than from assay-based typing. The repertoires were made available in a free public database intended to serve as a resource for research on the immune response to SARS-CoV-2.

As concerns this clone: This clone's antigen is unknown. Qualities for individual bases were not recorded, and no much larger clone is one base off.

The research as a whole found: How much clinical and demographic metadata was included differed by source and by participant, and the metadata was provided uncurated.

The collaborating institutions used their own protocols to collect whole blood in K2EDTA tubes. Collaborator samples were shipped for TCRbeta analysis as frozen whole blood, isolated PBMCs, or DNA extracted from either sample type. V is trimmed back by 5 bases and J by 7 bases, and the junction contains 2 bases that no gene match accounts for. Inclusive of the bounding cysteine and phenylalanine, the CDR3 is 12 residues long. Only the CDR3 portion is preserved as DNA: 36 bases, with reading frame beginning at the first base. Via the germline V gene, CDR1 is SGHAT and CDR2 FQNNGV. TCRbeta CDR3 regions were amplified from genomic DNA by means of the immunoSEQ Assay, a bias-controlled multiplex PCR. The authors' pipeline ran thus. Within the assay, amplification of reference gene primers was used to estimate how many nucleated cells each sample contained. Sequence reads were collapsed and filtered to measure the absolute abundance of every unique TCRbeta CDR3 rearrangement. Productive Simpson clonality was computed per sample as the square root of Simpson's diversity index over productive rearrangements. TCRdb took over this immuneACCESS table, retaining in-frame rearrangements with V and J assigned. Such tables are incomplete; in checked studies, under half of the missing clones stem from an unresolved V gene, and the remainder is unexplained. Clonal size and the V and J genes are those of that table, whereas D and trimming came from the DNA. This sample has 150,000 to 200,000 clones in its table, and about 88% of those were observed once. Approximately 4% of the sample lies in the top ten.

Specimen: peripheral blood. This receptor was obtained from a human donor in a cohort sampled during active COVID-19. Recombination linked TRBV11-2 to TRBJ2-1; the junction holds 7 bases that match TRBD1. DNA sequence: TGTGCCAGCAGCCCACAGGGGAATGAGCAGTTCTTC. It specifies CASSPQGNEQFF.